This TCR beta chain was documented in a study of siplizumab effects on memory and regulatory T cells. TCRdb's table, derived via immunoSEQ multiplex PCR, lists solely in-frame clones and lacks some. The repertoire holds 100,000 or so clones, with 94% as singletons. What was sequenced was Tregs sorted from blood. This clonotype was sampled from a human donor in good health.

CDR3 coding DNA: TGTGCCAGCTCGCGCGGGAGGGTGAACACCGGGGAGCTGTTTTTT. The encoded protein is CASSRGRVNTGELFF. The rearrangement links TRBV7-6 to TRBJ2-2; 9 bases are a match to TRBD2. From germline, CDR1 is SGHVS and CDR2 FNYEAQ. This CDR3 contains 15 residues. J lost 1 base, V lost 8 bases, and 5 bases had no gene match.